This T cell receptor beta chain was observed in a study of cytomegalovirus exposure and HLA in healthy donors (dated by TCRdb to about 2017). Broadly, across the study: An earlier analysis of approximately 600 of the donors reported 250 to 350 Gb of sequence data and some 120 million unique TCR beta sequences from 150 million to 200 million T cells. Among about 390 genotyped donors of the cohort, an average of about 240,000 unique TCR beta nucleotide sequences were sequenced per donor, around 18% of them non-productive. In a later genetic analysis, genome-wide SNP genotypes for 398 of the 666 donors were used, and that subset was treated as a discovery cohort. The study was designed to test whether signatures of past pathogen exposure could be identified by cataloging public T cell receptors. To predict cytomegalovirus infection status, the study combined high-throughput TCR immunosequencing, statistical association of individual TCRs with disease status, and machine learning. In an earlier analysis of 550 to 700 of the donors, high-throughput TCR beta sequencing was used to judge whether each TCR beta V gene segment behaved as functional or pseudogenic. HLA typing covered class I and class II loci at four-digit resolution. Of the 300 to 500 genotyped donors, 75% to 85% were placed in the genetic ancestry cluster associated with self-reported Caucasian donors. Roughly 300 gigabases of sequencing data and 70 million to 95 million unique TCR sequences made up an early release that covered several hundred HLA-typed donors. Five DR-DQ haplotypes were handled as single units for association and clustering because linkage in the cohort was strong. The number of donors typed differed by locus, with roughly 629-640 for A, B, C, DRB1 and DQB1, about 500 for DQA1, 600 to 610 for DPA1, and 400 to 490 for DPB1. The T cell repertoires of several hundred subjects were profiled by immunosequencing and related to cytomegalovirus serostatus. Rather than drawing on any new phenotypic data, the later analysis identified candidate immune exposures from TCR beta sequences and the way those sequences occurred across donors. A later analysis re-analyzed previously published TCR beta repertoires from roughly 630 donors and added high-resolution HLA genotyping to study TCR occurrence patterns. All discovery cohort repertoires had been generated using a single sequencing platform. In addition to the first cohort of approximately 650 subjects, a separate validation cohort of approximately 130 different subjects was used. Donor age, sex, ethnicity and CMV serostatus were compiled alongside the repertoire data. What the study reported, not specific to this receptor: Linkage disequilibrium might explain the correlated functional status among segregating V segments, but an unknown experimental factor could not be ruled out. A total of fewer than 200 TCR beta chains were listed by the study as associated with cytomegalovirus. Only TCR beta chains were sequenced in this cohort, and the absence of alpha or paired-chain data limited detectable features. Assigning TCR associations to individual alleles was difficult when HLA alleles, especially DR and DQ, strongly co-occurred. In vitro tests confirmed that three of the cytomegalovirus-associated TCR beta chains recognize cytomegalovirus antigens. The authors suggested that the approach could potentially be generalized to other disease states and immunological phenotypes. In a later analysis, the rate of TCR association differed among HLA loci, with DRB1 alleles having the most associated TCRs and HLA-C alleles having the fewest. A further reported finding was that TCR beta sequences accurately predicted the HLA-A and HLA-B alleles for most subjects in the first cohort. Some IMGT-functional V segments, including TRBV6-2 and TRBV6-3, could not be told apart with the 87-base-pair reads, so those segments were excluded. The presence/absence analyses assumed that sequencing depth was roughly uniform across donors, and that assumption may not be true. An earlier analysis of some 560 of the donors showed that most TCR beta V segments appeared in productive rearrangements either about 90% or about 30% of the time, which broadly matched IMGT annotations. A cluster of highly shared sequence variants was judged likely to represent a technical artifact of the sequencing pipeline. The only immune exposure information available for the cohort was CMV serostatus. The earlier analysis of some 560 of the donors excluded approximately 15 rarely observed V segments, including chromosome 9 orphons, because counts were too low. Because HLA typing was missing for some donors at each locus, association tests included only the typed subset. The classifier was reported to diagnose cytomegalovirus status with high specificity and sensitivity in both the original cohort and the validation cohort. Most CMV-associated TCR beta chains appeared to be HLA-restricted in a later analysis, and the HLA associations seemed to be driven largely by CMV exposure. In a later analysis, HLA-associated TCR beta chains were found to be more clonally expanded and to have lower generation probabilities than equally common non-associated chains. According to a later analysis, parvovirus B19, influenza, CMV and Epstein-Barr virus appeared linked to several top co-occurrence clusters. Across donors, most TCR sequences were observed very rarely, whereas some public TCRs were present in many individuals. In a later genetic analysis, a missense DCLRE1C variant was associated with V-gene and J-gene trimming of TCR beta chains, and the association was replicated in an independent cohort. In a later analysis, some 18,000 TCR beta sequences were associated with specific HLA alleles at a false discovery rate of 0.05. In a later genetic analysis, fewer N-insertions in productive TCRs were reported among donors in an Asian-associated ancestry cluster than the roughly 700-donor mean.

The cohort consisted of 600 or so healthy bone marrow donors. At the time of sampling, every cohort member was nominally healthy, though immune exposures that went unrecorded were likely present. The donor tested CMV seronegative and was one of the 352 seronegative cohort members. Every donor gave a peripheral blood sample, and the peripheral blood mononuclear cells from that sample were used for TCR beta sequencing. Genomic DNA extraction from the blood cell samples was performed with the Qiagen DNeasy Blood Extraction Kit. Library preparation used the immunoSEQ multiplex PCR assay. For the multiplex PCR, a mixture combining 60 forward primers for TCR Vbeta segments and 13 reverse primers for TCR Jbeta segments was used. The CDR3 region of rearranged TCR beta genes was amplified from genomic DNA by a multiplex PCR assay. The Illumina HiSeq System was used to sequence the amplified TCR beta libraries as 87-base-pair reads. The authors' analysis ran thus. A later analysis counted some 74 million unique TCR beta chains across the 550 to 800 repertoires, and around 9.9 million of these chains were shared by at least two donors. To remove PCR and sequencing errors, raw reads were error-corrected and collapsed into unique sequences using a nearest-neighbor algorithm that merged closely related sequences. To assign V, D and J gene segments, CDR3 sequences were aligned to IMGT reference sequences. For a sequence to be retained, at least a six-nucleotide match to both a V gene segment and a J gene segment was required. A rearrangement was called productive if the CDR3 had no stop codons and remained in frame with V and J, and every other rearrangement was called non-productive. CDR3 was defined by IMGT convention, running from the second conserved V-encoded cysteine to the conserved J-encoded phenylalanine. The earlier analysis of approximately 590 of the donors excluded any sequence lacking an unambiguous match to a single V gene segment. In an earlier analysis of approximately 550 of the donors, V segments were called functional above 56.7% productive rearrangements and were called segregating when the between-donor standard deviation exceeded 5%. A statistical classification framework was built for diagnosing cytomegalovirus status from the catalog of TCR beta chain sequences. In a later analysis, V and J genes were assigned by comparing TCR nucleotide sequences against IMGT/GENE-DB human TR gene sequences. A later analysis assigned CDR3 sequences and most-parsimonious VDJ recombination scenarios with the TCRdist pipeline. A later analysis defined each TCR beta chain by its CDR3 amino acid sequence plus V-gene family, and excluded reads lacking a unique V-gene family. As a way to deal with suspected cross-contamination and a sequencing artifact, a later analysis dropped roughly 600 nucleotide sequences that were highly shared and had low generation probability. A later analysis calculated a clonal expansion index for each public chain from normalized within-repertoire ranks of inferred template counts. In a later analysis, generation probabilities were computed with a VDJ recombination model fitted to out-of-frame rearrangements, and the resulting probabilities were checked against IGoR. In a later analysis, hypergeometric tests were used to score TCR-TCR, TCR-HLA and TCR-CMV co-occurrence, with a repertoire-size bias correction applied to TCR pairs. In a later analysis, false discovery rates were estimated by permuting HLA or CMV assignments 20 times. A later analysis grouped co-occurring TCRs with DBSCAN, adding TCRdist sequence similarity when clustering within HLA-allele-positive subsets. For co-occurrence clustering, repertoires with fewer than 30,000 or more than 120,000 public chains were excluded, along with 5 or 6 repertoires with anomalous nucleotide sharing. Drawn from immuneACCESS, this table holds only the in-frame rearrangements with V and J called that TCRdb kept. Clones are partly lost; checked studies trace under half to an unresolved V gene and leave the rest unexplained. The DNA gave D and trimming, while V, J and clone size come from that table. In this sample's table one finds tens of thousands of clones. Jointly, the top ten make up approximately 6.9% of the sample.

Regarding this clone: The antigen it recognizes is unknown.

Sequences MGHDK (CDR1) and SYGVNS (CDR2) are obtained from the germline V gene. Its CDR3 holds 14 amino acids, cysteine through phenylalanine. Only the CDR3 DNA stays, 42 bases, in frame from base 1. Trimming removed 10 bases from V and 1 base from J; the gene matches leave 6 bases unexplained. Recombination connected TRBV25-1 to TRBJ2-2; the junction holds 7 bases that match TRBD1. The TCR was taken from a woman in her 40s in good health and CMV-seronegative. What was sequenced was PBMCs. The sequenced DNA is TGTGCCACCGAGGACAGGTTGAACACCGGGGAGCTGTTTTTT. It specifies CATEDRLNTGELFF.